These 20 T cell receptor beta chains share one sample of origin, sequenced in a study of blood T cells in healthy people across ages. A J-beta primer mix and a sample-barcoded 5' primer were used in a second PCR of about 7 to 12 cycles. Using its own MiXCR run on the 5' RACE reads, TCRdb lists one record per CDR3 protein. The sample contains approximately 830,000 distinct CDR3 sequences, approximately 67% of which appear only once. Sequenced input: blood. These receptors were collected from a man younger than 45 in good health.

The chain joins TRBV14 to TRBJ1-4, with D unresolved. Trimming pared 0 bases from V and 4 bases from J, leaving 12 bases between. Germline V gene sequence: CDR1 SGHDN, CDR2 FVKESK. The CDR3 sequence is 16 residues long. The CDR3 nucleotides read TGTGCCAGCAGCCAAGATGGCAGCAGATTTAATGAAAAACTGTTTTTT. Protein product: CASSQDGSRFNEKLFF.

The chain joins TRBV29-1 to TRBJ2-1; D not resolved. Germline-derived CDR1 and CDR2 are SQVTM and ANQGSEA. V shed 8 bases and J shed 0 bases, with 14 bases lying between them. This CDR3 comprises 14 residues. The CDR3 protein is CSWKGGPSYNEQFF. As DNA, the CDR3 is TGCAGCTGGAAGGGCGGTCCCTCCTACAATGAGCAGTTCTTC.

The chain couples TRBV9 to TRBJ2-7, with a tentative D call TRBD2 (5 bases). V was trimmed by 0 bases and J by 2 bases, leaving 9 bases between them. Germline CDR1 SGDLS, CDR2 YYNGEE. CDR3 length equals 14 residues. CDR3 in DNA: TGTGCCAGCAGCGTAGACGAGGGCGCCTACGAGCAGTACTTC. Its translation is CASSVDEGAYEQYF.

The chain combines TRBV13 with TRBJ2-1; TRBD2 agrees at 14 bases. J lost 5 bases, V lost 7 bases, and 7 bases had no gene match. CDR1 is PRHDT, CDR2 FYEKMQ, per germline (reference sequence). The CDR3 runs to 16 residues. The CDR3 here is CASTQEGLAGDNEQFF. The DNA for the CDR3 is TGTGCCAGCACCCAGGAGGGACTAGCGGGGGACAATGAGCAGTTCTTC.

This clonotype showed up just a few times. The genes are TRBV15 and TRBJ2-3, with D unclear. Trimming cost V 2 bases and J 3 bases, with 18 bases left between them. Germline-derived CDR1 and CDR2 are LNHNV and YYDKDF (reference sequence). The CDR3 sequence is 17 residues long. The CDR3 DNA follows: TGTGCCACCAGCAGACCCTTGGCGAGGTCAAGTACAGATACGCAGTATTTT. This encodes CATSRPLARSSTDTQYF.

The chain couples TRBV6-5 to TRBJ2-5, with D unclear. The end of the DNA is better explained by TRBJ2-7, so the J call may be wrong. Looked up from germline, CDR1 is MNHEY and CDR2 is SVGAGI. The CDR3 covers 14 residues. The CDR3 DNA reads as TGTGCCAGCAGTTATAAACCCAGTCCCTCCGAGCAGTACTTC. This translates into CASSYKPSPSEQYF.

This chain links TRBV4-3 with TRBJ2-3; D could derive from TRBD1 or TRBD2 (5 bases each). This CDR3 region has 16 residues. CDR1 and CDR2 (germline): LGHNA, YSLEER. Trimming cost V 1 base and J 1 base, with 12 bases left between them. The CDR3 region is CASSQVLGPGTDTQYF. The CDR3 coding sequence is TGCGCCAGCAGCCAAGTGTTGGGACCCGGCACAGATACGCAGTATTTT.

This chain links TRBV5-6 with TRBJ2-5; D gene unclear. The CDR3 extends over 14 amino acids. Germline CDR1 is SGHDT and CDR2 is YYEEEE. The V gene lost 4 bases and the J gene lost 4 bases, with 14 bases spanning the gap. The CDR3 DNA is TGTGCCAGCAGCCCGGGCCCGGGTCTAGAGACCCAGTACTTC. The encoded protein is CASSPGPGLETQYF. Complete variable domain (other parts from reference TRBV5-6 and TRBJ2-5): DAGVTQSPTHLIKTRGQQVTLRCSPKSGHDTVSWYQQALGQGPQFIFQYYEEEERQRGNFPDRFSGHQFPNYSSELNVNALLLGDSALYLCASSPGPGLETQYFGPGTRLLVL.

This chain links TRBV6-6 with TRBJ2-5; perhaps TRBD1 as D (5 bases). CDR1 is MNHNY, CDR2 SVGAGI, per germline (reference sequence). Trimming removed 8 bases from V and 3 bases from J, with 10 bases in between. CDR3 length: 12 residues. CDR3 sequence (DNA): TGTGCCAGCGGTACGACAGAAGAGACCCAGTACTTC. This codes for CASGTTEETQYF.

This clonotype showed up just a few times. The chain is built from TRBV27 and TRBJ1-6; D is unresolved. Germline V gene lookup returns CDR1 MNHEY and CDR2 SMNVEV (reference sequence). Trimming cost V 8 bases and J 2 bases, with 13 bases left between them. The CDR3 consists of 15 residues. The CDR3 is CASDSTFTYNSPLHF. The CDR3 DNA reads TGTGCCAGCGATTCGACATTTACCTATAATTCACCCCTCCACTTT.

This clonotype appeared once. J is TRBJ2-1 and V is TRBV9, with 10 bases matching TRBD2. CDR3 length: 16 residues. Trimming removed 4 bases from V and 10 bases from J; junction bases left unmatched: 14. CDR1 SGDLS and CDR2 YYNGEE come from the germline V gene. CDR3 bases: TGTGCCAGCAGCCCCATGACTAGCGGGTTTTCACAAGAGCAGTTCTTC. This gives the protein CASSPMTSGFSQEQFF.

This clonotype was found a few times. The chain recombines TRBV7-2 with TRBJ2-1; 11 nucleotides match TRBD2. With V trimmed by 4 bases and J by 0 bases, 8 bases remained unmatched. There are 18 residues in the CDR3. Per germline, CDR1 SGHTA and CDR2 FQGNSA. The CDR3 bases are TGTGCCAGCAGCTCCACTAGCGGGGGTTTCGGCTCCTACAATGAGCAGTTCTTC. It translates to CASSSTSGGFGSYNEQFF.

The chain combines TRBV7-9 with TRBJ2-4, with D perhaps matching TRBD2 (6 bases). CDR3 length equals 15 residues. Germline assignment: CDR1 SEHNR and CDR2 FQNEAQ (reference sequence). Trimming took off 5 bases at V and 13 bases at J, with 24 bases between the two ends. Written as DNA, the CDR3 is TGTGCCAGCAGCCATAATTGGAGGGGAAGGGAAGAGCAGTACTTC. Protein product: CASSHNWRGREEQYF.

The chain couples TRBV28 to TRBJ2-4, with D perhaps given as TRBD1 or TRBD2 (6 bases each). Germline CDR1 is MDHEN and CDR2 is SYDVKM. Trimming stripped 10 bases from V and 0 bases from J, with 28 bases between. The CDR3 length is 19 residues. The CDR3 nucleotides read TGTGCCACCACAGGAGGAATAGGGGGAGGAAAGCTAGCCAAAAACATTCAGTACTTC. This encodes CATTGGIGGGKLAKNIQYF.

This clonotype was counted a single time. V and J are TRBV29-1 and TRBJ1-2; D is perhaps TRBD1 (6 bases). V dropped 0 bases and J dropped 6 bases, with 20 bases sitting between them. The CDR3 sequence is 16 residues long. Looked up from germline, CDR1 is SQVTM and CDR2 is ANQGSEA. CDR3 DNA sequence: TGCAGCGTTGAAGAGGCAGGGGCTGGGAGGAAGGATGGCTACACCTTC. Translating gives CSVEEAGAGRKDGYTF. The complete variable domain, with remaining parts taken from reference TRBV29-1 and TRBJ1-2, reads SAVISQKPSRDICQRGTSLTIQCQVDSQVTMMFWYRQQPGQSLTLIATANQGSEATYESGFVIDKFPISRPNLTFSTLTVSNMSPEDSSIYLCSVEEAGAGRKDGYTFGSGTRLTVV.

The chain uses TRBV29-1 and TRBJ2-7; 8 positions match TRBD1. This CDR3 spans 13 amino acids. The V gene's germline CDR1 is SQVTM and CDR2 ANQGSEA. V lost 4 bases to trimming and J lost 5 bases; unmatched junction nucleotides: 7. CDR3 region: CSVVGQVRDEQYF. The CDR3 bases are TGCAGCGTTGTGGGACAGGTCAGGGACGAGCAGTACTTC.

This chain connects TRBV11-3 to TRBJ2-5; D remains unclear. V lost 5 bases and J lost 5, with 9 bases in between. CDR3 size: 12 residues. CDR1 and CDR2 from the germline V gene are SGHNT and YENEEA. CDR3 bases: TGTGCCAGCAGCAACGATGGTGAGACCCAGTACTTC. Protein product: CASSNDGETQYF.

The genes are TRBV7-9 and TRBJ1-2, with a possible D match to TRBD1 (6 bases). The CDR3 consists of 15 residues. Deletions cut 6 bases from V and 4 bases from J, with 18 bases between. Per germline, CDR1 SEHNR and CDR2 FQNEAQ (reference sequence). This chain's CDR3 is CASSYPTFRGYGYTF. The CDR3 nucleotides read TGTGCCAGCAGTTACCCTACTTTCAGGGGCTATGGCTACACCTTC.

CDR3 sequence: CASSTQLGELFF. The CDR3 DNA sequence: TGTGCCAGCAGCACTCAACTCGGGGAGCTGTTTTTT. The V gene is TRBV9, the J gene TRBJ2-2, with unresolved D. CDR3 length equals 12 residues. V was trimmed by 4 bases and J by 7 bases, leaving 8 bases between them. The germline gives CDR1 SGDLS, CDR2 YYNGEE.

This clonotype was picked up a small number of times. The chain recombines TRBV5-6 with TRBJ2-7; D possibly corresponds to TRBD1 (6 bases). The CDR3 is made up of 14 amino acids. The germline V gene has CDR1 SGHDT and CDR2 YYEEEE. V was trimmed by 3 bases and J by 2 bases, leaving 12 bases between them. The CDR3 region has the DNA TGTGCCAGCAGCTCAACGACAGGAACCTACGAGCAGTACTTC. It yields the protein CASSSTTGTYEQYF.